This T cell receptor beta chain was obtained from a study of response to subunit inactivated influenza vaccine. TCRdb processed the RT-PCR reads anew with MiXCR; each CDR3 protein has one entry. The sample holds roughly 650,000 distinct CDR3 sequences, 14% seen once. The sample here was PBMCs from blood, taken approximately 15 days before vaccination. The origin of this receptor is a man aged 45-60 years who received an inactivated influenza vaccine.

In nucleotides, the CDR3 is TGTGCCAGCAGCTCCCTCGTTGGTGAGCAGTACTTC. Protein sequence: CASSSLVGEQYF. The chain joins TRBV5-4 to TRBJ2-7; D uncertain. V was trimmed by 3 bases and J by 7 bases, leaving 11 bases between them. CDR1 is SGHNT and CDR2 is YYREEE in the germline V gene (reference sequence). CDR3 length equals 12 residues.